The 23 T cell receptor beta chains given below trace back to one sample, sequenced in a study of T cell changes during pregnancy in multiple sclerosis. Clones were read by immunoSEQ multiplex PCR, and TCRdb kept only the in-frame ones, dropping some. The sample holds 40,000 to 60,000 clones, almost 95% seen once. The material sequenced was CD4+ T cells from peripheral blood mononuclear cells, taken in the third trimester of pregnancy. The receptors originated from a female donor with multiple sclerosis, enrolled in a pregnancy study.

The chain couples TRBV6-5 to TRBJ1-5; D gene unclear. The CDR3 contains 14 residues. Trimming pared 5 bases from V and 6 bases from J, leaving 14 bases between. The V gene's germline CDR1 is MNHEY and CDR2 SVGAGI. The CDR3: CASSPESGGQPQHF. CDR3 bases: TGTGCCAGCAGTCCGGAGTCGGGAGGTCAGCCCCAGCATTTT.

The chain employs TRBV27 and TRBJ1-2; tentatively, D is TRBD1 (6 bases). With 2 bases removed from V and 2 bases from J, the gap between germline ends came to 9 bases. The CDR3 has 14 residues. Germline-derived CDR1 and CDR2 are MNHEY and SMNVEV (reference sequence). In nucleotides, the CDR3 is TGTGCCAGCAGTTTAGGGACACGGAACTATGGCTACACCTTC. Encoded protein: CASSLGTRNYGYTF.

The rearrangement links TRBV18 to TRBJ2-2; possibly TRBD1 for D (6 bases). From germline, CDR1 is KGHSH and CDR2 LQKENI. This CDR3 contains 16 residues. Trimming pared 3 bases from V and 0 bases from J, leaving 11 bases between. For the CDR3, the DNA is TGTGCCAGCTCACCCTGGACAGTCGCGAACACCGGGGAGCTGTTTTTT. Amino acid sequence: CASSPWTVANTGELFF.

The V gene is TRBV5-1, the J gene TRBJ1-1; D unresolved. V gave up 1 base and J gave up 5 bases, with 12 bases separating them. Germline values: CDR1 SGHRS, CDR2 YFSETQ. The CDR3 totals 14 residues. The CDR3: CASSLRSPGTEAFF. The DNA for the CDR3 is TGCGCCAGCAGCTTGCGCAGCCCGGGGACTGAAGCTTTCTTT.

The chain is built from TRBV7-7 and TRBJ2-7, with 7 bases that match TRBD2. Losses at the gene ends were 2 bases for V and 0 bases for J; bases not matched to a gene: 4. The germline CDR1 and CDR2 sequences are SSHAT and FNYEAQ (reference sequence). The CDR3 totals 15 residues. CDR3 in amino acids: CASSLRRGSSYEQYF. CDR3 DNA: TGTGCCAGCAGCTTAAGGCGGGGGAGCTCCTACGAGCAGTACTTC. The whole variable domain, filled in from reference TRBV7-7 and TRBJ2-7, reads GAGVSQSPRYKVTKRGQDVTLRCDPISSHATLYWYQQALGQGPEFLTYFNYEAQPDKSGLPSDRFSAERPEGSISTLTIQRTEQRDSAMYRCASSLRRGSSYEQYFGPGTRLTVT.

This chain links TRBV11-2 with TRBJ2-7; possibly TRBD2 for D (7 bases). The CDR3 loop spans 17 amino acids. Between the trimmed V and J ends, which lost 0 bases and 3 bases, there was a span of 18 bases. Looked up from germline, CDR1 is SGHAT and CDR2 is FQNNGV. CDR3 amino acids: CASSLDAGGAWDYEQYF. CDR3 DNA sequence: TGTGCCAGCAGCTTAGATGCTGGGGGGGCTTGGGACTACGAGCAGTACTTC.

J is TRBJ2-4 and V is TRBV11-2; D is possibly TRBD2 (5 bases). Deletions cut 5 bases from V and 8 bases from J, with 19 bases between. Germline values: CDR1 SGHAT, CDR2 FQNNGV. The CDR3 consists of 15 residues. CDR3 coding DNA: TGTGCCAGCAGCCCACTTCCGTGGGGAGCGGACATTCAGTACTTC. Residues: CASSPLPWGADIQYF. The full variable domain, completed using reference TRBV11-2 and TRBJ2-4, is EAGVAQSPRYKIIEKRQSVAFWCNPISGHATLYWYQQILGQGPKLLIQFQNNGVVDDSQLPKDRFSAERLKGVDSTLKIQPAKLEDSAVYLCASSPLPWGADIQYFGAGTRLSVL.

The chain employs TRBV19 and TRBJ2-4, with D maybe TRBD2 (5 bases). Germline CDR1 reads LNHDA; CDR2 reads SQIVND (reference sequence). The CDR3 covers 13 residues. The V end lost 5 bases, the J end lost 1 base, and 6 bases lay between the germline ends. The CDR3 DNA is TGTGCCAGTAGTTCGGGGGCCAAAAACATTCAGTACTTC. Its protein is CASSSGAKNIQYF.

The chain combines TRBV14 with TRBJ1-6; tentatively, D is TRBD1 (6 bases). The germline V and J ends were trimmed by 4 bases and 10 bases, with 14 bases remaining between them. The CDR3 is 14 amino acids. Germline-derived CDR1 and CDR2 are SGHDN and FVKESK. CDR3: CASSLNPGGSPLHF. The CDR3 coding sequence is TGTGCCAGCAGCCTAAACCCGGGGGGCTCACCCCTCCACTTT.

This clone was observed a single time. The rearrangement joins TRBV28 to TRBJ1-5, with a tentative D call TRBD1 (6 bases). V dropped 1 base and J dropped 1 base, with 11 bases sitting between them. Germline V gene lookup returns CDR1 MDHEN and CDR2 SYDVKM. The CDR3 is made up of 16 amino acids. This chain's CDR3 is CASSLFDTGSNQPQHF. CDR3 DNA sequence: TGTGCCAGCAGTTTATTCGATACAGGGAGCAATCAGCCCCAGCATTTT.

The chain joins TRBV20-1 to TRBJ1-5; a weak D match, TRBD1 (6 bases). There are 11 residues in the CDR3. Germline values: CDR1 DFQATT, CDR2 SNEGSKA (reference sequence). The CDR3 region has the DNA TGCGGGCTCCCAGGGGCTCAGCCCCAGCATTTT. Residues: CGLPGAQPQHF.

This rearrangement joins TRBV27 to TRBJ1-2; TRBD1 is a possible D gene (5 bases). The CDR3 spans 13 residues. V gave up 1 base and J gave up 5 bases, with 8 bases separating them. CDR1 MNHEY and CDR2 SMNVEV come from the germline V gene (reference sequence). The CDR3 DNA follows: TGTGCCAGCAGTTTATTATCAGGGTATGGCTACACCTTC. Residues: CASSLLSGYGYTF.

The chain joins TRBV6-1 to TRBJ2-2; 10 bases fit TRBD1. There are 14 residues in the CDR3. J lost 3 bases, V lost 6 bases, and 1 base had no gene match. Germline V gives CDR1 MNHNS, CDR2 SASEGT. The CDR3: CASRTGGHTGELFF. CDR3 DNA: TGTGCCAGCAGGACAGGGGGCCACACCGGGGAGCTGTTTTTT.

The rearrangement joins TRBV20-1 to TRBJ1-2; D ambiguous. Germline values: CDR1 DFQATT, CDR2 SNEGSKA (reference sequence). This CDR3 has 11 residues. Trimming left V 6 bases short and J 4 bases short, with 9 bases between. CDR3 in amino acids: CSARVPYGYTF. CDR3 coding DNA: TGCAGTGCCCGGGTCCCCTATGGCTACACCTTC.

J is TRBJ1-2 and V is TRBV2; 8 nucleotides align to TRBD1. The J segment lost 8 bases and the V segment lost 5 bases, leaving 10 bases of the junction unmatched. There are 14 residues in the CDR3. CDR1 SNHLY and CDR2 FYNNEI come from the germline V gene. CDR3 amino acids: CASSPDRGLRGYTF. The CDR3 coding sequence is TGTGCCAGCAGTCCAGACAGGGGACTACGCGGCTACACCTTC. Full variable domain (missing parts from reference TRBV2 and TRBJ1-2): EPEVTQTPSHQVTQMGQEVILRCVPISNHLYFYWYRQILGQKVEFLVSFYNNEISEKSEIFDDQFSVERPDGSNFTLKIRSTKLEDSAMYFCASSPDRGLRGYTFGSGTRLTVV.

This chain uses TRBV5-8 with TRBJ2-3; 7 bases agree with TRBD1. Per the germline V gene, CDR1 is SGHTS and CDR2 is YDEGEE. J was trimmed by 6 bases and V by 4 bases; bases with no gene match: 5. The CDR3 runs to 13 residues. This CDR3 reads CASSRNRGDTQYF. For the CDR3, the DNA is TGTGCCAGCAGCCGGAACAGGGGTGATACGCAGTATTTT.

A single count supports this clone. V gene TRBV5-8 combines with J gene TRBJ2-1; TRBD1 matches 9 bases. Germline-derived CDR1 and CDR2 are SGHTS and YDEGEE. The trim removed 4 bases at V and 7 bases at J, leaving 9 bases unmatched. This CDR3 region has 15 residues. CDR3 in amino acids: CASSMGQGDGNEQFF. The DNA of the CDR3 is TGTGCCAGCAGCATGGGACAGGGAGATGGGAATGAGCAGTTCTTC.

The gene calls are TRBV7-3 and TRBJ2-2, with a possible D match to TRBD2 (7 bases). Germline CDR1 and CDR2: SGHTA and FQGTGA. The CDR3 consists of 15 residues. Deletions cut 4 bases from V and 4 bases from J, with 13 bases between. CDR3 protein: CASSWEGGGTGELFF. CDR3 bases: TGTGCCAGCAGCTGGGAAGGGGGGGGCACCGGGGAGCTGTTTTTT.

Only one count was recorded for this clone. The J gene is TRBJ2-2, the V gene TRBV2; no clear D gene. Germline CDR1 and CDR2: SNHLY and FYNNEI. The CDR3 has 16 residues. V lost 3 bases to trimming and J lost 1 base, with 12 bases between them. CDR3 sequence reads: CASSDEHRKNTGELFF. DNA for the CDR3: TGTGCCAGCAGTGATGAGCACAGAAAGAACACCGGGGAGCTGTTTTTT.

V gene TRBV27 combines with J gene TRBJ2-7; D gene ambiguous. Trimming left V 6 bases short and J 0 bases short, with 18 bases between. CDR3 size: 16 residues. Germline loops: CDR1 MNHEY, CDR2 SMNVEV (reference sequence). The CDR3 protein is CASRLLRRSYSYEQYF. In DNA, the CDR3 is TGTGCCAGCAGACTTTTACGTCGGAGCTACTCCTACGAGCAGTACTTC.

This rearrangement joins TRBV27 to TRBJ1-6, with a possible D match to TRBD1 (5 bases). This CDR3 region has 15 residues. Trimming removed 4 bases from V and 7 bases from J, with 14 bases in between. Germline CDR1 MNHEY, CDR2 SMNVEV (reference sequence). CDR3 sequence (DNA): TGTGCCAGCAGTTCTCCGGGGGTGGGAAATTCACCCCTCCACTTT. Translation gives CASSSPGVGNSPLHF.

This rearrangement joins TRBV29-1 to TRBJ1-2; D might be TRBD1 (6 bases). Germline CDR1 SQVTM, CDR2 ANQGSEA. V lost 4 bases and J lost 2, with 11 bases in between. The length of the CDR3 is 13 residues. CDR3 region: CSVARQENYGYTF. DNA for the CDR3: TGCAGCGTTGCAAGACAGGAAAACTATGGCTACACCTTC.

This chain links TRBV15 with TRBJ1-2; TRBD1 matches at 10 bases. The CDR3 extends over 13 amino acids. In germline, CDR1 is LNHNV, CDR2 YYDKDF (reference sequence). V lost 9 bases and J lost 4; bases outside the gene matches: 5. CDR3 sequence reads: CATGTGEGYGYTF. Written as DNA, the CDR3 is TGTGCCACGGGGACAGGGGAAGGCTATGGCTACACCTTC.